Below are 6 T cell receptor beta chains sequenced from a single sample in a study of control samples from healthy donors and cancer patients. Sequencing was performed with immunoSEQ multiplex PCR; in TCRdb, only in-frame clones are kept and a portion is missing. The sample has around 84,000 clones; 91% are singletons. Sequenced sample: blood. These TCRs come from a man between 25 and 39 years old in good health.

The rearrangement uses TRBV18 and TRBJ2-5; 13 nucleotides agree with TRBD2. Per the germline V gene, CDR1 is KGHSH and CDR2 is LQKENI. The CDR3 is 17 residues long. Trimming took 2 bases from V and 5 from J; bases not matched to a gene: 8. The CDR3 loop reads CASSPTLGLAGAETQYF. CDR3 nucleotides: TGTGCCAGCTCACCAACCCTCGGACTAGCGGGAGCTGAGACCCAGTACTTC. The complete variable domain, with remaining parts taken from reference TRBV18 and TRBJ2-5, reads NAGVMQNPRHLVRRRGQEARLRCSPMKGHSHVYWYRQLPEEGLKFMVYLQKENIIDESGMPKERFSAEFPKEGPSILRIQQVVRGDSAAYFCASSPTLGLAGAETQYFGPGTRLLVL.

This clone was recorded once. The CDR3 spells CASSVTSGIRTDTQYF. In DNA form, the CDR3 reads TGCGCCAGCAGCGTGACTAGCGGGATTCGCACAGATACGCAGTATTTT. The chain carries TRBV5-1 and TRBJ2-3; TRBD2 agrees at 11 bases. The CDR3 has 16 residues. CDR1 is SGHRS and CDR2 is YFSETQ in the germline V gene. J was trimmed by 1 base and V by 4 bases; bases with no gene match: 5.

J is TRBJ1-1 and V is TRBV7-3, with 9 nucleotides matching TRBD1. The CDR3 loop spans 14 amino acids. Germline-derived CDR1 and CDR2 are SGHTA and FQGTGA. With 4 bases clipped from V and 3 bases from J, the junction kept 3 bases outside the gene matches. CDR3 nucleotide sequence: TGTGCCAGCAGCTCACAGGGGGCGGACACTGAAGCTTTCTTT. Its protein product is CASSSQGADTEAFF.

The chain is built from TRBV28 and TRBJ1-4, with no clear D. V lost 7 bases and J lost 2, with 14 bases in between. The CDR3 runs 15 residues. The germline V gene encodes CDR1 MDHEN and CDR2 SYDVKM. The CDR3 DNA reads TGTGCCAGCATCTCGGCCCAGCCCACTAATGAAAAACTGTTTTTT. This sequence encodes CASISAQPTNEKLFF.

This chain uses TRBV2 with TRBJ2-5; D perhaps matches TRBD2 (5 bases). Germline V gives CDR1 SNHLY, CDR2 FYNNEI. The CDR3 contains 13 residues. Trimming cost V 5 bases and J 3 bases, with 10 bases left between them. CDR3 sequence: CASSRTGEETQYF. The CDR3 DNA is TGTGCCAGCAGTCGGACTGGAGAAGAGACCCAGTACTTC.

The chain couples TRBV19 to TRBJ1-5; D might be TRBD1 (5 bases). Trimming stripped 5 bases from V and 3 bases from J, with 20 bases between. Looked up from germline, CDR1 is LNHDA and CDR2 is SQIVND (reference sequence). CDR3 length: 17 amino acids. The CDR3 loop reads CASSRGDPNGLNQPQHF. CDR3 bases: TGTGCCAGTAGTCGGGGCGATCCTAACGGGCTCAATCAGCCCCAGCATTTT.